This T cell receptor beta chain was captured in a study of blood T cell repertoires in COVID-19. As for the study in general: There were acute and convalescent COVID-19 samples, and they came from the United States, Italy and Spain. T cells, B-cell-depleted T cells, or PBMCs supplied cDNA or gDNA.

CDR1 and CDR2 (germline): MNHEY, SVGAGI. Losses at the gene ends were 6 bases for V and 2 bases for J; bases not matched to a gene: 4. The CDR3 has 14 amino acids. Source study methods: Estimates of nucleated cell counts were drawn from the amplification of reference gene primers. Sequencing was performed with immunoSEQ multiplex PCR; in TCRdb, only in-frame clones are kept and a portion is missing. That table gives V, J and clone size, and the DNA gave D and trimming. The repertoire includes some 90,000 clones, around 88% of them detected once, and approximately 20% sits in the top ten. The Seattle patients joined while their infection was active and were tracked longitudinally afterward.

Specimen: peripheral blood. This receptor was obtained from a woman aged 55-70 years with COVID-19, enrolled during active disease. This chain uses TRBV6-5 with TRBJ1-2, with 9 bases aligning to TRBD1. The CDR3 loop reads CASRIGQGNYGYTF. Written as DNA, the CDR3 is TGTGCCAGCAGAATCGGACAGGGGAACTATGGCTACACCTTC.